This TCR beta chain came from a study of blood T cell repertoires in COVID-19. Study-wide background: Material from acute and convalescent COVID-19 was sourced from the United States, Italy and Spain. PBMCs, B-cell-depleted T cells, or T cells were the source of the cDNA or gDNA that made up the material.

Original processing methods: Amplification of reference gene primers was used by the study to estimate nucleated cell counts. TCRdb's table, derived via immunoSEQ multiplex PCR, lists solely in-frame clones and lacks some. V and J calls and clone size are copied from that table; D and trimming were computed from the DNA. The profile shows about 59,000 clones, around 80% of them singletons. V lost 0 bases and J lost 3, with 12 bases in between. Germline V gene data show CDR1 as SGHRS and CDR2 as YFSETQ. CDR3 length equals 15 residues. Sequenced input: peripheral blood. The chain employs TRBV5-1 and TRBJ1-2; D perhaps matches TRBD1 (5 bases). This TCR was recovered from a man aged 80 or over with acute or convalescent COVID-19. The CDR3, as DNA: TGCGCCAGCAGCTTGGTGGGCAGGGCCGACTATGGCTACACCTTC. Amino acid sequence: CASSLVGRADYGYTF.